This is a list of T cell receptor beta chains from one sample in a study of blood T cell repertoires in COVID-19. Sequenced by immunoSEQ multiplex PCR; TCRdb stores in-frame clones only, minus some. Of 150,000 to 200,000 clones in the sample, 60% to 80% were seen once. Sample: peripheral blood. The receptors were gathered from a man aged 65 to 79 with acute or convalescent COVID-19. Both conserved end residues are part of each CDR3. A D gene is named only where the DNA matches it firmly. Where a row states a size, it is once, few, many or the class of an expanded clone; other rows omit it.

>TRBJ2-2|TRBD1|few|TRBV18
TGTGCCAGCTCCCCTGTAAACGTGGCAGGGGGCACCGGGGAGCTGTTTTTT
CASSPVNVAGGTGELFF
>TRBJ1-6|-|-|TRBV27
TGTGCCAGCAGCCCATTACAGGATTCACCCCTCCACTTT
CASSPLQDSPLHF
>TRBJ2-5|TRBD2|-|TRBV6-6
TGTGCCAGCAGTCGACCCCTAGCGGGGGGAGGGGAGACCCAGTACTTC
CASSRPLAGGGETQYF
>TRBJ2-1|TRBD1|-|TRBV18
TGTGCCAGCTTCAGTGGACAGGGTAGTGAGCAGTTCTTC
CASFSGQGSEQFF
>TRBJ2-2|TRBD2|few|TRBV6-2/TRBV6-3
TGTGCCAGCAGTGGACAGGGGGGAACGGGACTAGCGGGAGACATCGGGGAGCTGTTTTTT
CASSGQGGTGLAGDIGELFF
>TRBJ2-7|TRBD2|once|TRBV11-3
TGTGCCAGCAGCCGAACTAGCGGGAGTCCCGAGCAGTACTTC
CASSRTSGSPEQYF
>TRBJ2-7|TRBD1|-|TRBV18
TGTGCCAGCTCAAAGGGACAGGAAACCTACGAGCAGTACTTC
CASSKGQETYEQYF
>TRBJ2-5|-|-|TRBV5-4
TGTGCCAGCAGCAACCGGGACCAAGAGACCCAGTACTTC
CASSNRDQETQYF
>TRBJ2-3|-|many|TRBV7-2
TGTGCCAGCAGTCCGGGGGCGGGAGTCACAGATACGCAGTATTTT
CASSPGAGVTDTQYF
>TRBJ1-2|-|-|TRBV2
TGTGCCAGCAGTGAAACAGGACATAACTATGGCTACACCTTC
CASSETGHNYGYTF
>TRBJ1-2|-|few|TRBV6-2/TRBV6-3
TGTGCCAGCAGTTACCAGGGAAGAGATGGCTACACCTTC
CASSYQGRDGYTF
>TRBJ1-5|-|-|TRBV30
TGTGCCTGGAGTGTACATAATCAGCCCCAGCATTTT
CAWSVHNQPQHF
>TRBJ2-7|TRBD1|many|TRBV4-2
TGTGCCAGCAGCCAAGCCTGGGACAGTTACGAGCAGTACTTC
CASSQAWDSYEQYF
>TRBJ2-7|-|few|TRBV4-3
TGCGCCAGCAGCCAAGATTGGGGCCGGGGACAAGATAATGAGCAGTACTTC
CASSQDWGRGQDNEQYF
>TRBJ2-1|-|-|TRBV24-1
TGTGCCACCAGTGATCGAATGCGGCAGTTCTTC
CATSDRMRQFF
>TRBJ1-1|TRBD1|-|TRBV19
TGTGCCAGTAGCAACGGACAGGGGAACACTGAAGCTTTCTTT
CASSNGQGNTEAFF
>TRBJ1-6|TRBD1|-|TRBV2
TGTGCCAGCAAAGGGACAGGGGTTGGCACACCCCTCCACTTT
CASKGTGVGTPLHF
>TRBJ1-5|-|-|TRBV19
TGTGCCAGTAGCACTAAAGGCTTCAGCCGCAATCAGCCCCAGCATTTT
CASSTKGFSRNQPQHF
>TRBJ1-6|-|-|TRBV11-2
TGTGCCAGCAGCTTAGGCAGTAATTCACCCCTCCACTTT
CASSLGSNSPLHF
>TRBJ2-7|-|-|TRBV19
TGTGCCAGTAGTATAACGTCTAGCTCCTACGAGCAGTACTTC
CASSITSSSYEQYF
>TRBJ2-1|TRBD1|-|TRBV6-4
TGTGCCAGCAGTGACGACAGGGGTAATGAGCAGTTCTTC
CASSDDRGNEQFF
>TRBJ1-2|-|-|TRBV24-1
TGTGCCACCAGTGACTCCGGGACAACCTTTAACTATGGCTACACCTTC
CATSDSGTTFNYGYTF
>TRBJ2-2|-|-|TRBV2
TGTGCCAGCAGTCTACAGGGACCGAACACCGGGGAGCTGTTTTTT
CASSLQGPNTGELFF
>TRBJ1-2|-|-|TRBV21-1
TGTGCCAGCGGAAGCTCCTACAGTGGGTATGGCTACACCTTC
CASGSSYSGYGYTF
>TRBJ1-1|TRBD1|-|TRBV2
TGTGCCAGCAAATTACCTACAGGGGGCACTGAAGCTTTCTTT
CASKLPTGGTEAFF
>TRBJ1-1|-|few|TRBV18
TGTGCCAGCTCATCTTTGACAGAGAACACTGAAGCTTTCTTT
CASSSLTENTEAFF
>TRBJ1-2|-|-|TRBV29-1
TGCAGCGTTGAATTGGTAGGACAGCCAGCTAACTATGGCTACACCTTC
CSVELVGQPANYGYTF
>TRBJ1-5|TRBD1|-|TRBV24-1
TGTGCCACCAGTGCAGGGGGCTACCTTCAGCCCCAGCATTTT
CATSAGGYLQPQHF
>TRBJ2-5|TRBD2|-|TRBV7-3
TGTGCCAGCAGCGCAACCGGGACTAGCCAAGAGACCCAGTACTTC
CASSATGTSQETQYF
>TRBJ1-5|-|-|TRBV24-1
TGTGCCACCAGTGATTTGCCCGGGCCCCAGCATTTT
CATSDLPGPQHF
>TRBJ2-6|-|-|TRBV21-1
TGTGCCAGCAGCCCTACCCGGACAGTGAACTCTGGGGCCAACGTCCTGACTTTC
CASSPTRTVNSGANVLTF
>TRBJ1-4|-|-|TRBV24-1
TGTGCCATCAGCTACTCCAGGTCTAATGAAAAACTGTTTTTT
CAISYSRSNEKLFF
>TRBJ2-1|TRBD2|once|TRBV5-4
TGTGCCAGCAGCTTTCAGACTAGCGGGAGAAATGAGCAGTTCTTC
CASSFQTSGRNEQFF
>TRBJ1-3|-|-|TRBV5-4
TGTGCCAGCAGCTCCCAGGGTTTGTCTGGAAACACCATATATTTT
CASSSQGLSGNTIYF
>TRBJ2-2|TRBD1|-|TRBV5-1
TGCGCCAGCAGCCAGACGCCGGGACAGACCGGGGAGCTGTTTTTT
CASSQTPGQTGELFF
>TRBJ1-6|-|-|TRBV4-3
TGCGCCAGCAGCCAACTTTTGGAGGGGTCACCCCTCCACTTT
CASSQLLEGSPLHF
>TRBJ1-2|TRBD1|-|TRBV27
TGTGCCAGCAAGTACAGGGGATCCAACTATGGCTACACCTTC
CASKYRGSNYGYTF
>TRBJ1-2|TRBD1|few|TRBV11-2
TGTGCCAGCAGCTTAGCGGGTTTACAGGGGGTTGGCTACACCTTC
CASSLAGLQGVGYTF
>TRBJ2-1|TRBD2|-|TRBV5-6
TGTGCCAGCAGCTTGAGACCGGGGGACTATCAGTTCTTC
CASSLRPGDYQFF
>TRBJ1-1|-|-|TRBV25-1
TGTGCCAGCAGTGAAGCAACCCGGTCGAACACTGAAGCTTTCTTT
CASSEATRSNTEAFF
>TRBJ2-5|-|once|TRBV12-5
TGTGCTAGCCCCAATGGAGTCCAAGAGACCCAGTACTTC
CASPNGVQETQYF
>TRBJ1-2|TRBD1|-|TRBV5-1
TGCGCCAGCAGCTTTGGACAGGGAATCACTGGCTACACCTTC
CASSFGQGITGYTF
>TRBJ1-1|TRBD1|once|TRBV5-4
TGTGCCAGCAGCGTGACAGGGTGGAACACTGAAGCTTTCTTT
CASSVTGWNTEAFF
>TRBJ1-1|-|-|TRBV3-1/TRBV3-2
TGTGCCAGCAGCCAAGACCTTTCAGGGTTAAAAGCTTTCTTT
CASSQDLSGLKAFF
>TRBJ1-2|TRBD1|-|TRBV28
TGTGCCAGCAGTTTATTAGCAGGGGGCGCAGTGAAAGGCTACACCTTC
CASSLLAGGAVKGYTF
>TRBJ1-2|-|once|TRBV5-4
TGTGCCAGCAGCTTGGGTCGGGATGGCTACACCTTC
CASSLGRDGYTF
>TRBJ2-7|-|-|TRBV5-6
TGTGCCAGCAGCGCAGCGTACGAGCAGTACTTC
CASSAAYEQYF